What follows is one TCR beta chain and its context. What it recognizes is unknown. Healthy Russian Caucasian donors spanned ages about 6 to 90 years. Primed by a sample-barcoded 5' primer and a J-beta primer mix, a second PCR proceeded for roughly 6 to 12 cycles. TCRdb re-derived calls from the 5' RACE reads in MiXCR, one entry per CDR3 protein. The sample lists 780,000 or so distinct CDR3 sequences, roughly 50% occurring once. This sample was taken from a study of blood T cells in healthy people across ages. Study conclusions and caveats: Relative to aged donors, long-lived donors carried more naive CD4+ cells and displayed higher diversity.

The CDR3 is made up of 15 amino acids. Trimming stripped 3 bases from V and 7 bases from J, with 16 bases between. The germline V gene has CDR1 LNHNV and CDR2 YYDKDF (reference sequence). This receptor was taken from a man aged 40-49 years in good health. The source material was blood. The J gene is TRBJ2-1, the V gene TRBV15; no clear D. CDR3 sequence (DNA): TGTGCCACCAGCAGCCCTGTCCGGTCACCAAATGAGCAGTTCTTC. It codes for CATSSPVRSPNEQFF. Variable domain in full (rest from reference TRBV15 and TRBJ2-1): DAMVIQNPRYQVTQFGKPVTLSCSQTLNHNVMYWYQQKSSQAPKLLFHYYDKDFNNEADTPDNFQSRRPNTSFCFLDIRSPGLGDTAMYLCATSSPVRSPNEQFFGPGTRLTVL.